This T cell receptor beta chain came from a study of blood T cells in healthy people across ages. From germline, CDR1 is MDHEN and CDR2 SYDVKM. The CDR3 contains 16 residues. The germline V and J ends were trimmed by 4 bases and 0 bases, with 10 bases remaining between them. A second PCR, run for roughly 7 to 12 cycles, used a sample-barcoded 5' primer plus a J-beta primer mix. TCRdb reanalysed the 5' RACE reads using MiXCR and keeps one entry per CDR3 protein. The sample carries about 800,000 distinct CDR3 sequences, about half recorded once. This clonotype has only a few counts. The antigen is not known. General study points: It was held that the diversity estimates obtained from one million T cells were underestimates. There was a strong correlation between TCR beta diversity and naive T cell percentage.

Sequences were obtained from blood. V is TRBV28 and J is TRBJ2-6; D possibly corresponds to TRBD2 (5 bases). This receptor was obtained from a man older than 75 in good health. This CDR3 is CASSSPAGSGANVLTF. The CDR3 nucleotides are TGTGCCAGCAGTTCGCCGGCGGGCTCTGGGGCCAACGTCCTGACTTTC.